This T cell receptor beta chain was sequenced for a study of OX40 agonist ivuxolimab in advanced cancers. As for the study more broadly: Ivuxolimab, which targeted the costimulatory receptor OX40 (CD134), was an agonistic, fully human IgG2 monoclonal antibody. A male proportion of approximately 83% and a mean age of around 60 years, ranging from roughly 23 to 79, were recorded for the dose-escalation cohort. The monotherapy dose-escalation portion (N ≈ 50 patients) of the phase I ivuxolimab trial is reported in the paper. Partial responses were achieved by three dose-escalation patients, of whom one had hepatocellular carcinoma and two had cutaneous melanoma. Of the 50 to 55 patients in dose escalation, 19 had hepatocellular carcinoma, some 15 had melanoma, 9 had renal cell carcinoma and 9 had head and neck cancer. Patients were allowed to have had prior anti-PD-1, anti-PD-L1 or anti-CTLA-4 therapy, and approximately 43% of the dose-escalation patients had previously received checkpoint inhibitors. The point of sequencing TCRbeta in the periphery was to test whether ivuxolimab changed TCR sequence diversity and drove clonal T-cell expansion. Intravenous ivuxolimab was administered to patients every 2 weeks at six dose levels: 0.01, 0.1, 0.3, 1.5, 3 and 10 mg/kg. Study-level results and caveats: The antigen specificity of the peripheral T cells that underwent clonal expansion was not determined. In the 0.1-3.0 mg/kg groups, partial responders had among the lowest normalized peripheral clonal expansion, particularly in CD8+ T cells. On average, CD8+ T cells showed more expanded clones than CD4+ T cells after ivuxolimab. At doses from 0.1 to 3.0 mg/kg, clonal expansion was seen in both CD4+ and CD8+ blood T cells between baseline and week 6. Low levels of normalized T-cell clonal expansion were also shown by some nonresponding patients.

To sequence the TCRbeta CDR3 region, genomic DNA was isolated from the sorted cells. The immunoSEQ Assay was used to sequence the TCRbeta CDR3 regions. TCRdb provides this immuneACCESS table in a form limited to in-frame rearrangements. Some clones are lacking; in checked studies, under half of them reflect an unresolved V gene, and why the rest are absent is not known. Recorded for this sample are 20,000 to 30,000 clones; about nine tenths of them occurred a single time. The ten top clones hold about 49% of the sample. As for this clone: Its antigen is still unknown. No base qualities exist here, and no much larger clone lies one base off it.

Patients with autoimmune disease history or receiving systemic immunosuppression were excluded from the trial. In every dose cohort, peripheral blood was drawn for TCR sequencing at baseline, cycle 4 day 1, and cycle 7 day 1. Samples were obtained from an open-label, multicenter, first-in-human phase I dose-escalation trial of ivuxolimab. Adults with locally advanced or metastatic melanoma, renal cell carcinoma, hepatocellular carcinoma or head and neck squamous cell carcinoma were enrolled in the trial. Before TCR sequencing, CD4+ T cells and CD8+ T cells from peripheral blood were sorted into separate populations. CDR1 and CDR2 were assigned from the germline V gene as WSHSY and SAAADI. V is cut back by 6 bases and J by 3 bases, with 7 bases in the junction unmatched. The CDR3 numbers 15 residues from cysteine through phenylalanine. Left in the record is the CDR3 DNA by itself, 45 bases read in frame from the first base.

The specimen comprised CD4+ or CD8+ T cells sorted from blood, sampled in a trial of the OX40 agonist ivuxolimab. This receptor was obtained from an adult with an advanced solid tumor such as melanoma, head and neck, liver or kidney cancer. The rearrangement joined TRBV10-2 to TRBJ2-5; 10 middle bases align to TRBD1. The CDR3 reads CASRAIGTGEETQYF. The DNA reads as follows: TGCGCCAGCAGAGCTATAGGGACAGGGGAAGAGACCCAGTACTTC.